A selection of T cell receptor beta chains follows, all from one sample in a study of synovial regulatory T cells in juvenile arthritis. TCRdb's copy holds only in-frame clones and misses some; the assay was immunoSEQ multiplex PCR. This table holds 9,900 or so clones. Sequenced: Treg cells from blood. These receptors all come from a donor between 2 and 29 years old with juvenile idiopathic arthritis. Both conserved end residues are part of each CDR3.

TRBJ2-7 TRBV18 CASSPNSPYEQYF
TRBJ1-5 TRBV15 CATSRDYKGRGIRQPQHF
TRBJ2-7 TRBV19 CASSIGAGSYEQYF
TRBJ1-5 TRBV30 CAWSGGDNQPQHF
TRBJ2-1 TRBV29-1 CSVGSSGRTLNNEQFF
TRBJ2-1 TRBV11-2 CASSSGQGSNEQFF
TRBJ1-2 TRBV5-5 CASSFSRPYGYTF
TRBJ1-3 TRBV30 CAWRGQTSGNTIYF
TRBJ2-5 TRBV28 CASSFSGSETQYF
TRBJ2-7 TRBV7-9 CASAQGAYEQYF
TRBJ2-1 TRBV11-2 CASSPRVGLSSYNEQFF
TRBJ2-7 TRBV28 CASSLAPWEQYF
TRBJ1-6 TRBV7-9 CASSLRGDYGSPLHF
TRBJ2-7 TRBV29-1 CSVAIAGISYEQYF
TRBJ2-3 TRBV5-1 CASSLWGTGADTQYF
TRBJ2-1 TRBV28 CASSPPSLEQFF
TRBJ2-2 TRBV6-5 CASRFDRGYTGELFF
TRBJ1-2 TRBV7-2 CASSLGLVSPYSYTF
TRBJ2-7 TRBV6-5 CASSYSAGSPYEQYF
TRBJ2-3 TRBV11-2 CASSLGRATDTQYF
TRBJ1-1 TRBV5-1 CASSTPGPLNTEAFF
TRBJ1-2 TRBV2 CASITIRNYGYTF
TRBJ2-5 TRBV7-2 CASSSEGLSETQYF